This is a list of T cell receptor beta chains from one sample in a study of blood T cell repertoires in COVID-19. The assay was immunoSEQ multiplex PCR, and TCRdb's table has in-frame clones only and misses some. Of approximately 98,000 clones listed, about three quarters are singletons. What was sequenced was peripheral blood. Receptors originate from a woman aged 40 to 50 with acute or convalescent COVID-19. Each CDR3 is given with its conserved first and last residue. Each record gives: clone size, V gene, J gene, CDR3 length, D gene, CDR3 DNA, CDR3 protein. A D gene is named only where the DNA matches it firmly. Expanded clones get a size class; other rows say once, few or many, or leave the size out.

clone_size: few
v_call: TRBV6-2/TRBV6-3
j_call: TRBJ1-6
cdr3_length: 14
d_call: NA
cdr3_nt: TGTGCCAGCAGTCACCAGGGATCTAGATCACCCCTCCACTTT
cdr3_aa: CASSHQGSRSPLHF

clone_size: NA
v_call: TRBV19
j_call: TRBJ1-6
cdr3_length: 14
d_call: NA
cdr3_nt: TGTGCCAGTAGTTTGGGGGCTGGCAATTCACCCCTCCACTTT
cdr3_aa: CASSLGAGNSPLHF

clone_size: NA
v_call: TRBV10-1
j_call: TRBJ2-3
cdr3_length: 14
d_call: TRBD1
cdr3_nt: TGCGCCAGCGGCCGGGACAGGGGGACAGATACGCAGTATTTT
cdr3_aa: CASGRDRGTDTQYF

clone_size: NA
v_call: TRBV10-2
j_call: TRBJ1-6
cdr3_length: 12
d_call: NA
cdr3_nt: TGCGCCAGCAGTGATCAGAATTCACCCCTCCACTTT
cdr3_aa: CASSDQNSPLHF

clone_size: NA
v_call: TRBV29-1
j_call: TRBJ2-7
cdr3_length: 14
d_call: TRBD1
cdr3_nt: TGCAGCGGTACTCTCGGACAGGGGAAGTACGAGCAGTACTTC
cdr3_aa: CSGTLGQGKYEQYF

clone_size: NA
v_call: TRBV5-4
j_call: TRBJ1-3
cdr3_length: 16
d_call: TRBD1
cdr3_nt: TGTGCCAGCAGCTTGAGACAGGGAGCGGAAGGAAACACCATATATTTT
cdr3_aa: CASSLRQGAEGNTIYF

clone_size: NA
v_call: TRBV6-2/TRBV6-3
j_call: TRBJ1-5
cdr3_length: 19
d_call: TRBD1
cdr3_nt: TGTGCCAGCAGTCCCTTCCTCCCGACAGGGGGCGCCGGCAATCAGCCCCAGCATTTT
cdr3_aa: CASSPFLPTGGAGNQPQHF

clone_size: NA
v_call: TRBV4-3
j_call: TRBJ1-2
cdr3_length: 13
d_call: NA
cdr3_nt: TGCGCCAGCAGCCAAGAGTACGTGCGGGGCTACACCTTC
cdr3_aa: CASSQEYVRGYTF

clone_size: few
v_call: TRBV2
j_call: TRBJ2-3
cdr3_length: 13
d_call: TRBD1
cdr3_nt: TGTGCCAGCGGGAGGGACAGGGAAGATACGCAGTATTTT
cdr3_aa: CASGRDREDTQYF

clone_size: NA
v_call: TRBV3-1/TRBV3-2
j_call: TRBJ2-6
cdr3_length: 14
d_call: NA
cdr3_nt: TGTGCCAGCACCCCAGGCGGGGGGGCCAACGTCCTGACTTTC
cdr3_aa: CASTPGGGANVLTF

clone_size: NA
v_call: TRBV6-2/TRBV6-3
j_call: TRBJ2-3
cdr3_length: 15
d_call: NA
cdr3_nt: TGTGCCAGCAGTTACAAGAGGGGGAGCACAGATACGCAGTATTTT
cdr3_aa: CASSYKRGSTDTQYF

clone_size: NA
v_call: TRBV12-3/TRBV12-4
j_call: TRBJ2-7
cdr3_length: 13
d_call: TRBD1
cdr3_nt: TGTGCCAGCAGAAGGACAGGGCTCTACGAGCAGTACTTC
cdr3_aa: CASRRTGLYEQYF

clone_size: NA
v_call: TRBV18
j_call: TRBJ2-7
cdr3_length: 16
d_call: TRBD2
cdr3_nt: TGTGCCAGCTCACCAAGGCGGGGGGCGAGCTCCTACGAGCAGTACTTC
cdr3_aa: CASSPRRGASSYEQYF

clone_size: NA
v_call: TRBV9
j_call: TRBJ1-2
cdr3_length: 14
d_call: NA
cdr3_nt: TGTGCCAGCAGCGTAGGGGGCGAAGGCTATGGCTACACCTTC
cdr3_aa: CASSVGGEGYGYTF

clone_size: NA
v_call: TRBV7-8
j_call: TRBJ1-6
cdr3_length: 17
d_call: TRBD1
cdr3_nt: TGTGCCAGCAGCTTAGAGACAGGGGGCTTATTTCGTTCACCCCTCCACTTT
cdr3_aa: CASSLETGGLFRSPLHF

clone_size: once
v_call: TRBV18
j_call: TRBJ1-3
cdr3_length: 15
d_call: NA
cdr3_nt: TGTGCCAGCTCACCACGGGGCAGCTCTGGAAACACCATATATTTT
cdr3_aa: CASSPRGSSGNTIYF

clone_size: NA
v_call: TRBV2
j_call: TRBJ2-3
cdr3_length: 14
d_call: TRBD1
cdr3_nt: TGTGCCAGCGCCGGGACAGGGCTTTTAGATACGCAGTATTTT
cdr3_aa: CASAGTGLLDTQYF